This T cell receptor beta chain is from a study of human T cells and chemical hapten exposure. Study as a whole: Sensitization was performed using 2% DPC on a roughly 2 cm by roughly 2 cm upper inner arm skin site.

Study results and caveats: The formation of large CDR3 similarity clusters by expanded TCRs significantly exceeded that of controls. PT1 expanded TCR counts correlated positively with patch test score.

This clonotype was seen repeatedly, ten times or more. Its target is unknown. V shed 3 bases, J shed 5 bases, and the junction held 7 bases outside the gene matches. Germline CDR1 DFQATT, CDR2 SNEGSKA (reference sequence). The length of the CDR3 is 14 residues. Each CDR3 protein is one row after TCRdb ran MiXCR on the RACE reads. The sample has about 54,000 distinct CDR3 sequences; 8.5% to 10% are singletons. Time point denoted: patch test 2, 6 weeks after DPC sensitization. This sample's treatment: therapeutic diphenylcyclopropenone sensitization with weekly scalp DPC. Whole blood that had not been fractionated was the source of extracted total RNA.

Source: whole blood, taken in connection with sensitization to the hapten diphenylcyclopropenone (DPC). The receptor was derived from a woman aged 45-59 years with alopecia areata. Some clones in this sample may be carry-over from other donors' samples. J is TRBJ1-5 and V is TRBV20-1; 7 nucleotides agree with TRBD1. CDR3 sequence: CSASGRTGDQPQHF. The CDR3 DNA follows: TGCAGTGCTAGTGGCCGAACAGGGGATCAGCCCCAGCATTTT.